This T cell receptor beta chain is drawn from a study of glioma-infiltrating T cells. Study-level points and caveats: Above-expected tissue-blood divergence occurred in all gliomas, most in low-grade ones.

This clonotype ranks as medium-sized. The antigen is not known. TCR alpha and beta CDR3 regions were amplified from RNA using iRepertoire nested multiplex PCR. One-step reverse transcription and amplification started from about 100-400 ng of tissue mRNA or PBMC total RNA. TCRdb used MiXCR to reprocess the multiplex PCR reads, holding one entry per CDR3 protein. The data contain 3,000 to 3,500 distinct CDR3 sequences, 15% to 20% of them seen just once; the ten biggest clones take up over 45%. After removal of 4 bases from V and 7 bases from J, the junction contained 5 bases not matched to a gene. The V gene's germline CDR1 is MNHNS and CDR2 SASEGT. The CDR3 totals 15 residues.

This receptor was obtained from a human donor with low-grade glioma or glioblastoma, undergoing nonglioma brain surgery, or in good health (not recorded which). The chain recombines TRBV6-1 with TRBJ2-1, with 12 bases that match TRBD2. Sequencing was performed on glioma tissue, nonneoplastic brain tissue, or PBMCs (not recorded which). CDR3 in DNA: TGTGCCAGCAGTGCCCTAGCGGGGGGGGTGAATGAGCAGTTCTTC. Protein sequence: CASSALAGGVNEQFF.